The T cell receptor (beta chain) described here comes from a study of spatial heterogeneity in lung cancer. Study results and caveats: Mutation counts in tumors were tracked by counts of expanded intratumoral alpha and beta TCRs. Tracking of ubiquitous and regional nonsynonymous mutations by counts of ubiquitous and regional expanded TCRs, respectively, was seen.

Time point: sample taken at primary tumor resection. A total of approximately 77 untreated early-stage non-small cell lung cancer patients served as donors. CDR1 is SNHLY and CDR2 is FYNNEI in the germline V gene. J was trimmed by 5 bases and V by 6 bases; bases with no gene match: 3. This CDR3 has 12 amino acids. Each TCR cDNA molecule bore a unique molecular identifier. From the 5' RACE reads, TCRdb called clonotypes with MiXCR, one entry per CDR3 protein. The sample yields about 5,600 distinct CDR3 sequences, roughly 7.8% seen once. On this clonotype: Its specificity is not known. Little can be read into the size of this beta chain, an off-target read in a library designed for alpha chains.

The chain combines TRBV2 with TRBJ2-5, with 7 nucleotides matching TRBD1. Sequenced here: lung tumor tissue, sampled at surgery. The TCR originated in a female donor with early-stage non-small cell lung cancer. The CDR3 reads CASRGQFETQYF. The CDR3, as DNA: TGTGCCAGCAGGGGACAGTTTGAGACCCAGTACTTC.